The 20 T cell receptor beta chains listed next were all sequenced from one sample in a study of blood T cells in healthy people across ages (dated by TCRdb to between 2015 and 2016). The method was 5' RACE. Sequencing relied on an Illumina HiSeq 2500. A second PCR of 7 to 11 cycles was performed with a sample-barcoded 5' primer and a J-beta primer mix. The public reads were reprocessed in TCRdb via fastp at Q25 and MiXCR, keeping in-frame beta chains. Here each entry gathers all rows of one CDR3 protein and keeps the most common genes and DNA. Within this sample are about 650,000 distinct CDR3 sequences, with about 30% of them counted one time only. The ten largest account for about 16% of the sample. What was sequenced was blood. These receptors all come from a woman aged 80 or over in good health. Donor details come from another sample of the same person, matched by shared clones.

The J gene is TRBJ2-5, the V gene TRBV30, with D possibly being TRBD1 (5 bases). Germline CDR1 is GTSNPN and CDR2 is SVGIG (reference sequence). Trimming removed 2 bases at V and 11 bases at J, with 15 bases between. The CDR3 runs to 12 residues. CDR3 coding DNA: TGTGCCTGGAGTCAGGGCCGGGCGGAGCAGTACTTC. Its protein is CAWSQGRAEQYF.

Of note for this clonotype: Its ends do not fully match the called genes, so a read error is possible. The chain recombines TRBV10-3 with TRBJ2-2, with 9 bases fitting TRBD1. In germline, CDR1 is ENHRY, CDR2 SYGVKD. CDR3 length equals 16 residues. The CDR3 protein is CAIGEFGQGSTGELFF. The CDR3 nucleotides are TGTGCCATCGGTGAGTTCGGACAGGGGAGCACCGGGGAGCTGTTTTTT.

This clonotype was seen many times. The chain recombines TRBV2 with TRBJ2-4; TRBD2 aligns across 11 bases. This CDR3 comprises 16 residues. Losses at the gene ends were 1 base for V and 6 bases for J; bases not matched to a gene: 5. Germline values: CDR1 SNHLY, CDR2 FYNNEI. The CDR3 DNA sequence: TGTGCCAGCAGTGAAGATCTACTAGCGGGGGTAAACATTCAGTACTTC. This encodes CASSEDLLAGVNIQYF.

This clonotype was seen ten or more times. V usage is TRBV3-1 and J usage is TRBJ2-1, with TRBD2 identical over 12 bases. The trim removed 1 base at V and 0 bases at J, leaving 7 bases unmatched. The CDR3 is 19 amino acids. Per the germline V gene, CDR1 is LGHDT and CDR2 is YNNKEL (reference sequence). The CDR3 coding sequence is TGTGCCAGCAGCCAAGCCCCTAGCGGGGGGGTTAGCTCCTACAATGAGCAGTTCTTC. Amino acids: CASSQAPSGGVSSYNEQFF.

The rearrangement links TRBV6-2 or TRBV6-3 to TRBJ2-7, with TRBD2 matching 8 bases. Germline V lookup: CDR1 MNHEY, CDR2 SVGEGT. V lost 6 bases, J lost 3 bases, and 10 bases stayed unmatched. The CDR3 length is 15 residues. CDR3 bases: TGTGCCAGCAGCTCCCCCGGGACTAGTCTCTACGAGCAGTACTTC. Translated: CASSSPGTSLYEQYF.

This clonotype was seen many times. The J gene is TRBJ2-3, the V gene TRBV28; D is ambiguous. Germline V CDR1 and CDR2: MDHEN, SYDVKM. V was trimmed by 4 bases and J by 4 bases, leaving 9 bases between them. CDR3 length: 13 residues. The CDR3 bases are TGTGCCAGCAGTTATATAGTATCAGATACGCAGTATTTT. Its translation is CASSYIVSDTQYF. The full variable domain, rest sourced from reference TRBV28 and TRBJ2-3, is DVKVTQSSRYLVKRTGEKVFLECVQDMDHENMFWYRQDPGLGLRLIYFSYDVKMKEKGDIPEGYSVSREKKERFSLILESASTNQTSMYLCASSYIVSDTQYFGPGTRLTVL.

The chain joins TRBV18 to TRBJ1-1; the D is unclear. V dropped 1 base and J dropped 4 bases, with 7 bases sitting between them. This CDR3 spans 13 amino acids. Germline V CDR1 and CDR2: KGHSH, LQKENI. CDR3 protein: CASSPLGSTEAFF. The CDR3 DNA sequence: TGTGCCAGCTCACCACTGGGGAGCACTGAAGCTTTCTTT.

This clonotype was observed many times. The rearrangement links TRBV2 to TRBJ1-2; 8 nucleotides align to TRBD1. The CDR3 has 14 amino acids. CDR1 is SNHLY and CDR2 is FYNNEI in the germline V gene. V lost 6 bases to trimming and J lost 4 bases; unmatched junction nucleotides: 7. CDR3 protein: CASRTGGGGYGYTF. For the CDR3, the DNA is TGTGCCAGCAGAACAGGGGGAGGGGGCTATGGCTACACCTTC.

The rearrangement links TRBV25-1 to TRBJ1-4, with a weak D call TRBD1 (5 bases). Per the germline V gene, CDR1 is MGHDK and CDR2 is SYGVNS. The CDR3 totals 14 residues. The V end was cut by 7 bases, the J end by 5 bases, with 14 bases between. The CDR3 sequence: CASTLTRDNEKLFF. The CDR3 DNA follows: TGTGCCAGCACCCTGACCCGGGACAATGAAAAACTGTTTTTT. Combining the CDR3 with reference TRBV25-1 and TRBJ1-4 gives the whole variable domain EADIYQTPRYLVIGTGKKITLECSQTMGHDKMYWYQQDPGMELHLIHYSYGVNSTEKGDLSSESTVSRIRTEHFPLTLESARPSHTSQYLCASTLTRDNEKLFFGSGTQLSVL.

This clonotype was found a few times. The gene calls are TRBV28 and TRBJ2-7, with a tentative D call TRBD2 (6 bases). V was shortened by 2 bases and J by 6 bases, with 14 bases between the two germline ends. This CDR3 is 14 amino acids long. Germline V CDR1 and CDR2: MDHEN, SYDVKM. The CDR3 loop reads CASSLLGGQGEQYF. The CDR3 DNA is TGTGCCAGCAGTTTACTCGGGGGTCAAGGCGAGCAGTACTTC.

This sequence joins TRBV7-2 and TRBJ2-5, with 7 bases lining up with TRBD2. The J segment lost 4 bases and the V segment lost 4 bases, leaving 12 bases of the junction unmatched. The CDR3 sequence is 16 residues long. Per germline, CDR1 SGHTA and CDR2 FQGNSA. Written as DNA, the CDR3 is TGTGCCAGCAGCTACTATAGCGGGCCCTCCCCAGAGACCCAGTACTTC. Amino acids: CASSYYSGPSPETQYF.

The gene calls are TRBV20-1 and TRBJ1-1, with D possibly matching TRBD1 (6 bases). The CDR3 length is 14 residues. Germline assignment: CDR1 DFQATT and CDR2 SNEGSKA (reference sequence). V was clipped by 0 bases and J by 10 bases, with 18 bases between them. The CDR3 region has the DNA TGCAGTGCTAGAGAGGACGGGGGCACGGTGGTAGCTTTCTTT. It codes for CSAREDGGTVVAFF.

This clonotype has a handful of counts. This CDR3 reads CASSLATAPYTQYF. The CDR3 DNA sequence: TGTGCCAGCAGCTTAGCGACAGCACCTTATACGCAGTATTTT. The chain employs TRBV5-4 and TRBJ2-3; possible D gene TRBD1, 5 bases. V was shortened by 2 bases and J by 7 bases, with 14 bases between the two germline ends. Germline assignment: CDR1 SGHNT and CDR2 YYREEE (reference sequence). The CDR3 has 14 residues.

This clonotype was counted at least ten times. V usage is TRBV29-1 and J usage is TRBJ2-7; 8 bases are shared with TRBD1. The germline V gene encodes CDR1 SQVTM and CDR2 ANQGSEA. J gave up 0 bases and V 6 bases, and 7 bases lay outside the gene matches. This CDR3 comprises 14 residues. This CDR3 reads CSVRRTGTSYEQYF. CDR3 coding DNA: TGCAGCGTACGAAGGACAGGGACCTCCTACGAGCAGTACTTC.

The rearrangement uses TRBV12-3 or TRBV12-4 and TRBJ2-3; unclear D gene. The CDR3 spans 13 residues. Deletions cut 3 bases from V and 1 base from J, with 5 bases between. The CDR3: CASSFQGTDTQYF. Written as DNA, the CDR3 is TGTGCCAGCAGTTTCCAGGGCACAGATACGCAGTATTTT.

There are a few counts of this clonotype. J is TRBJ1-1 and V is TRBV5-6; the D gene is possibly TRBD1 (6 bases). There are 15 residues in the CDR3. CDR1 is SGHDT and CDR2 is YYEEEE in the germline V gene. Trimming stripped 0 bases from V and 7 bases from J, with 16 bases between. CDR3 amino acids: CASSLVRTRRGEAFF. CDR3 sequence (DNA): TGTGCCAGCAGCTTGGTGAGAACCCGCAGGGGTGAAGCTTTCTTT.

This clonotype was detected many times. This chain joins TRBV20-1 and TRBJ1-2, with 7 bases lining up with TRBD1. J was trimmed by 3 bases and V by 3 bases; bases with no gene match: 7. The CDR3 spans 14 residues. Per the germline V gene, CDR1 is DFQATT and CDR2 is SNEGSKA (reference sequence). The CDR3 DNA reads as TGCAGTGCTAGTCCGAGGACAGGCTACTATGGCTACACCTTC. Translating gives CSASPRTGYYGYTF.

This clonotype has a handful of counts. The rearrangement links TRBV4-3 to TRBJ2-2; 7 nucleotides match TRBD1. CDR3 length: 19 amino acids. Unmatched junction bases numbered 12, after V lost 0 bases and J lost 2 bases. Germline V lookup: CDR1 LGHNA, CDR2 YSLEER. The CDR3 region is CASSQEGGPGTANTGELFF. As DNA, the CDR3 is TGCGCCAGCAGCCAAGAAGGAGGCCCCGGGACAGCCAACACCGGGGAGCTGTTTTTT.

The CDR3 protein is CASSLNFYTSTDTQYF. DNA of the CDR3: TGTGCCAGCAGTTTAAACTTTTATACTAGCACAGATACGCAGTATTTT. The chain recombines TRBV12-3 or TRBV12-4 with TRBJ2-3; D is ambiguous. There are 16 residues in the CDR3. Trimming cost V 2 bases and J 0 bases, with 12 bases left between them.

The chain joins TRBV5-1 to TRBJ2-3, with 9 bases matching TRBD1. Germline V gene sequence: CDR1 SGHRS, CDR2 YFSETQ. The ends lost 4 bases at V and 4 bases at J; junction bases unmatched: 10. CDR3 length: 16 residues. DNA for the CDR3: TGCGCCAGCAGCATAGGGACAGGGAATTTTGCAGATACGCAGTATTTT. Its protein product is CASSIGTGNFADTQYF.